One and the same sample provided the 3 T cell receptor beta chains below, sequenced in a study of molecular identifiers for immune sequencing clone quantification. TCRdb passed the PCR reads through MiXCR, listing each CDR3 protein once. Altogether 85,000 to 130,000 distinct CDR3 sequences are present, around a third being singletons, with the ten largest covering less than 5%. Sequenced material: naive CD8+ T cells from blood, with Jurkat cell RNA spiked in. As to subset: FACS-sorted CD8+CD4-CCR7+CD45RA+ naive T cells. These receptors were collected from a human donor in good health. Some libraries in this study had Jurkat cell RNA spiked in.

This clonotype was picked up a small number of times. The CDR3 DNA reads TGTGCCAGCAGCTTGGTCTTCGAGGCAGAACACACCGGGGAGCTGTTTTTT. Translation: CASSLVFEAEHTGELFF. The V and J genes are TRBV5-4 and TRBJ2-2; D not resolved. Germline assignment: CDR1 SGHNT and CDR2 YYREEE (reference sequence). The CDR3 is 17 residues long. The ends were cut back, 0 bases at V and 3 bases at J, with 15 bases in the middle.

Concerning this clonotype: Sequence at one end of the junction differs from germline and may be a read error. The rearrangement joins TRBV11-2 to TRBJ2-7, with D unclear. Germline CDR1 and CDR2: SGHAT and FQNNGV. The CDR3 loop spans 11 amino acids. The CDR3 sequence: CASSFQIEQHF. The CDR3 DNA reads as TGTGCCAGCAGCTTCCAAATCGAGCAGCACTTC.

Worth noting for this clonotype: Relative to the germline gene, one junction end is altered; a read error may explain this. V is TRBV4-3 and J is TRBJ2-7; weak D call: TRBD2 (6 bases). CDR3 length: 15 amino acids. Per the germline V gene, CDR1 is LGHNA and CDR2 is YSLEER. The CDR3 DNA sequence: TGCGCCCGCAGCCAAGGGGAGGCGGCCCTCTACGAGCAGTACTTC. Amino acid sequence: CARSQGEAALYEQYF.